The 15 T cell receptor beta chains listed next were all sequenced from one sample in a study of cytomegalovirus exposure and HLA in healthy donors. The table came from immunoSEQ multiplex PCR; TCRdb's copy has only in-frame clones and leaves some out. The sample comprises 150,000 or so clones, roughly 89% of which are singletons, and 0.95% to 1.5% rests with the top ten. Sequenced material: PBMCs. Receptor source: a woman aged 18-29 years in good health and CMV-seronegative.

The rearrangement joins TRBV5-6 to TRBJ1-3; a weak D match, TRBD1 (5 bases). CDR3 length equals 16 residues. With 0 bases removed from V and 2 bases from J, the gap between germline ends came to 12 bases. From germline, CDR1 is SGHDT and CDR2 YYEEEE. CDR3 sequence: CASSLVGAETGNTIYF. Here the CDR3 DNA reads TGTGCCAGCAGCTTGGTTGGGGCAGAAACTGGAAACACCATATATTTT.

The chain uses TRBV6-5 and TRBJ2-7, with D unresolved. Germline lookup yields CDR1 MNHEY and CDR2 SVGAGI. The CDR3 runs to 12 residues. The V end lost 6 bases, the J end lost 3 bases, and 9 bases lay between the germline ends. CDR3 loop: CASRSRSYEQYF. The CDR3, as DNA: TGTGCCAGCAGGTCGCGGAGCTACGAGCAGTACTTC.

V usage is TRBV5-1 and J usage is TRBJ1-1; tentative D call: TRBD1 (6 bases). Germline CDR1 reads SGHRS; CDR2 reads YFSETQ. This CDR3 has 13 amino acids. Deletions cut 2 bases from V and 6 bases from J, with 11 bases between. This CDR3 reads CASSFGQIAEAFF. Here the CDR3 DNA reads TGCGCCAGCAGCTTCGGACAGATTGCTGAAGCTTTCTTT.

The chain carries TRBV27 and TRBJ2-1; 7 nucleotides match TRBD1. The CDR3 contains 15 residues. Losses at the gene ends were 10 bases for V and 5 bases for J; bases not matched to a gene: 14. Germline V gene data show CDR1 as MNHEY and CDR2 as SMNVEV (reference sequence). The CDR3 bases are TGTGCCACCCTACCGACAGGGCCCTGGGACAATGAGCAGTTCTTC. Protein: CATLPTGPWDNEQFF.

Here the CDR3 DNA reads TGTGCCAGCAGTTTCACGCAACAGGGAATGGGAGCTGAAGCTTTCTTT. It codes for CASSFTQQGMGAEAFF. The chain links TRBV6-5 to TRBJ1-1; TRBD1 might be the D (6 bases). V shed 4 bases and J shed 6 bases, with 21 bases lying between them. CDR3 length: 16 amino acids. CDR1 is MNHEY, CDR2 SVGAGI, per germline.

The chain joins TRBV19 to TRBJ1-2; D gene unclear. The germline V gene encodes CDR1 LNHDA and CDR2 SQIVND (reference sequence). With 5 bases removed from V and 4 bases from J, the gap between germline ends came to 17 bases. The CDR3 sequence is 15 residues long. The CDR3 here is CASSVVLPPGYGYTF. Here the CDR3 DNA reads TGTGCCAGTAGTGTCGTCCTACCCCCTGGCTATGGCTACACCTTC.

The chain carries TRBV27 and TRBJ1-6; possible D gene TRBD1, 5 bases. Germline CDR1 MNHEY, CDR2 SMNVEV (reference sequence). V dropped 6 bases and J dropped 9 bases, with 15 bases sitting between them. The CDR3 loop spans 14 amino acids. For the CDR3, the DNA is TGTGCCAGCAGGACACTTCAGGGTGTTTCACCCCTCCACTTT. Encoded protein: CASRTLQGVSPLHF.

V is TRBV2 and J is TRBJ2-7, with TRBD1 matching over 10 bases. Trimming removed 3 bases from V and 3 bases from J; junction bases left unmatched: 5. This CDR3 contains 15 residues. The germline gives CDR1 SNHLY, CDR2 FYNNEI. The CDR3 protein is CASSDGTGEFYEQYF. CDR3 DNA sequence: TGTGCCAGCAGTGATGGGACAGGGGAGTTCTACGAGCAGTACTTC.

The chain joins TRBV6-5 to TRBJ1-1; D not certain. Germline V CDR1 and CDR2: MNHEY, SVGAGI. Trimming left V 10 bases short and J 6 bases short, with 18 bases between. The CDR3 runs to 13 residues. Written as DNA, the CDR3 is TGTGCCACCAGGTGGGCAATCGGGGCTGAAGCTTTCTTT. Translation gives CATRWAIGAEAFF.

This chain joins TRBV6-1 and TRBJ1-5; D is unclear. The CDR3 has 15 amino acids. V lost 11 bases to trimming and J lost 0 bases, with 17 bases between them. Germline V gives CDR1 MNHNS, CDR2 SASEGT. The CDR3 region is CAVRGRQISNQPQHF. The DNA of the CDR3 is TGTGCCGTAAGAGGTCGGCAGATTAGCAATCAGCCCCAGCATTTT.

The V and J genes are TRBV19 and TRBJ1-4; D possibly corresponds to TRBD1 (6 bases). Trimming pared 4 bases from V and 3 bases from J, leaving 9 bases between. Per the germline V gene, CDR1 is LNHDA and CDR2 is SQIVND (reference sequence). This CDR3 spans 14 amino acids. This CDR3 is CASSTGQSNEKLFF. Written as DNA, the CDR3 is TGTGCCAGTAGTACAGGACAGTCTAATGAAAAACTGTTTTTT.

J is TRBJ1-3 and V is TRBV19; D is possibly TRBD1 (5 bases). Germline values: CDR1 LNHDA, CDR2 SQIVND (reference sequence). This CDR3 has 17 amino acids. The V gene lost 7 bases and the J gene lost 0 bases, with 19 bases spanning the gap. CDR3 region: CASNHPGRGFSGNTIYF. DNA of the CDR3: TGTGCCAGTAACCACCCGGGACGGGGGTTCTCTGGAAACACCATATATTTT.

The CDR3 region has the DNA TGTGCCGGAAGGCGGGGAACGGGCTACACCTTC. It is translated as CAGRRGTGYTF. The rearrangement links TRBV11-2 to TRBJ1-2, with unresolved D. CDR3 size: 11 residues. The V and J ends lost 11 bases and 8 bases respectively, with 15 bases between them. From germline, CDR1 is SGHAT and CDR2 FQNNGV.

The V gene is TRBV4-2, the J gene TRBJ1-1; possibly TRBD1 for D (5 bases). The CDR3 has 16 amino acids. Looked up from germline, CDR1 is LGHNA and CDR2 is YNFKEQ. V was clipped by 0 bases and J by 0 bases, with 11 bases between them. The chain's CDR3 is CASSQERGRLNTEAFF. CDR3 coding DNA: TGTGCCAGCAGCCAAGAAAGGGGCCGGTTGAACACTGAAGCTTTCTTT.

The rearrangement links TRBV4-2 to TRBJ2-2; 11 bases fit TRBD2. The ends lost 3 bases at V and 4 bases at J; junction bases unmatched: 13. Germline V gives CDR1 LGHNA, CDR2 YNFKEQ. CDR3 length: 19 residues. The CDR3: CASSHPQDLGTSGTGELFF. CDR3 nucleotides: TGTGCCAGCAGCCATCCACAAGACTTAGGGACTAGCGGCACCGGGGAGCTGTTTTTT.